The T cell receptor beta chain under discussion was sequenced for a study of T cells in Graves' hyperthyroidism and ophthalmopathy. Whole-study context: Peripheral blood sampling occurred at initial diagnosis, before any treatment. Whole-study findings and limits: Most thyroid-expanded clonotypes above 0.001 were also found in blood.

Germline V gives CDR1 LGHNA, CDR2 YSLEER. The length of the CDR3 is 15 residues. V was shortened by 4 bases and J by 3 bases, with 15 bases between the two germline ends. Researchers amplified the TCR beta CDR3 regions from RNA transcripts. Primed by the HTBI set, a first-round RT-PCR was run on the TCR CDR3. TCRdb reprocessed the multiplex PCR reads with MiXCR, giving one entry per CDR3 protein. The data hold hundreds of thousands of distinct CDR3 sequences, with just over 35% observed a single time. In this sample, this clonotype turned up many times. Its specificity is not known. This receptor was identified in a woman aged 40-49 years with Graves' hyperthyroidism. The sample comprised blood. This chain links TRBV4-3 with TRBJ1-1, with TRBD1 as a possible D gene (5 bases). The CDR3 loop reads CASSREQAGDTEAFF. CDR3 DNA sequence: TGCGCCAGCAGCCGAGAACAGGCGGGAGACACTGAAGCTTTCTTT.